The rows below give T cell receptor beta chains drawn from one sample of a study of Graves' ophthalmopathy and Graves' hyperthyroidism. TCRdb analysed the multiplex PCR reads with MiXCR anew, one entry per CDR3 protein. The sample comprises over a million distinct CDR3 sequences, 35% to 40% of which are singletons, and 11% rests with the top ten. The sample was peripheral blood or thyroid tissue (not recorded which). These receptors were taken from an adult man with Graves' hyperthyroidism. CDR3s include the opening cysteine and the closing phenylalanine or tryptophan. D genes are given only for firm matches. The listing skips clone size in some rows; elsewhere it reads once, few, many or a size class.

d_gene	abundance	v_gene	j_gene	CDR3aa	CDR3nt
-	once	TRBV7-3	TRBJ1-1	CASSRWAVMNTEAFF	TGTGCCAGCAGCCGATGGGCGGTGATGAACACTGAAGCTTTCTTT
-	-	TRBV12-3/TRBV12-4	TRBJ1-5	CASSSPLLGRDQPQHF	TGTGCCAGCAGTTCCCCTTTACTTGGACGGGATCAGCCCCAGCATTTT
-	-	TRBV20-1	TRBJ2-7	CSAPGSVEQYF	TGCAGTGCCCCAGGGAGCGTTGAGCAGTACTTC
-	-	TRBV12-3/TRBV12-4	TRBJ1-1	CASSIRRGAEAFF	TGTGCCAGCAGCATCCGACGGGGAGCTGAAGCTTTCTTT
TRBD1	many	TRBV11-2	TRBJ2-5	CASSLEDRGQETQYF	TGTGCCAGCAGCTTAGAGGACAGGGGGCAAGAGACCCAGTACTTC
-	-	TRBV12-3/TRBV12-4	TRBJ1-6	CASSYRTLQGSPLHF	TGTGCCAGCAGTTATCGGACTTTACAAGGTTCACCCCTCCACTTT
TRBD1	few	TRBV6-5	TRBJ1-1	CASSLRQGMDTEAFF	TGTGCCAGCAGTCTTCGACAGGGGATGGACACTGAAGCTTTCTTT
-	-	TRBV29-1	TRBJ1-1	CSQGRHTEAFF	TGCAGCCAGGGCAGGCACACTGAAGCTTTCTTT
TRBD1	-	TRBV20-1	TRBJ2-5	CSASLPGAGGGGETQYF	TGCAGTGCTAGTCTTCCCGGGGCAGGGGGCGGTGGAGAGACCCAGTACTTC
-	many	TRBV10-3	TRBJ1-2	CAISERQEGGYTF	TGTGCCATCAGTGAGAGGCAGGAGGGGGGCTACACCTTC
TRBD1	-	TRBV11-2	TRBJ1-6	CASSQKSGGSPLHF	TGTGCCAGCAGCCAAAAATCAGGGGGTTCACCCCTCCACTTT
TRBD1	many	TRBV10-2	TRBJ1-2	CASSQPGQANYGYTF	TGTGCCAGCAGCCAGCCTGGACAGGCTAACTATGGCTACACCTTC
TRBD1	-	TRBV12-3/TRBV12-4	TRBJ1-1	CASSLQGGFEAFF	TGTGCCAGCAGTTTACAGGGGGGATTTGAAGCTTTCTTT
-	many	TRBV27	TRBJ1-6	CASSFGWENSPLHF	TGTGCCAGCAGTTTCGGTTGGGAAAATTCACCCCTCCACTTT
-	-	TRBV2	TRBJ1-1	CASGRQNTEAFF	TGTGCCAGCGGCCGACAGAACACTGAAGCTTTCTTT
-	many	TRBV5-5	TRBJ1-3	CASSPFRTGNTIYF	TGTGCCAGCAGCCCCTTCCGGACTGGAAACACCATATATTTT
TRBD2	few	TRBV7-9	TRBJ2-7	CASTRTSGWTSDEQYF	TGTGCCAGCACACGGACTAGCGGGTGGACTAGCGACGAGCAGTACTTC
TRBD1	-	TRBV20-1	TRBJ2-4	CSAPGTGDIQYF	TGCAGTGCGCCCGGGACAGGGGACATTCAGTACTTC
-	few	TRBV24-1	TRBJ1-4	CATSGNINEKLFF	TGTGCCACCAGTGGGAATATTAATGAAAAACTGTTTTTT
-	-	TRBV19	TRBJ2-6	CASSPSGVLDGANVLTF	TGTGCCAGCAGTCCCTCGGGCGTTCTGGACGGGGCCAACGTCCTGACTTTC
TRBD2	many	TRBV7-2	TRBJ2-7	CASSLGTSGSYEQYF	TGTGCCAGCAGCTTAGGGACTAGCGGATCCTACGAGCAGTACTTC
-	few	TRBV28	TRBJ2-7	CASSWDRSGYEQYF	TGTGCCAGCAGTTGGGACCGCTCAGGCTACGAGCAGTACTTC
TRBD1	-	TRBV5-6	TRBJ1-1	CASSRRQGITEAFF	TGTGCCAGCAGCCGTAGACAGGGTATCACTGAAGCTTTCTTT